The 25 T cell receptor beta chains in this list originate from one sample, sequenced in a study of STAT3 mutations in large granular lymphocyte leukemia. General observations from the study: At least one immunodominant TCR beta clonotype appeared in every T-cell large granular lymphocyte leukemia patient.

Assay used: immunoSEQ multiplex PCR; TCRdb lists only in-frame clones, some missing. The sample has about 6,700 clones, approximately 62% seen once; the top ten hold about 80%. The antigens these receptors bind are not known. Sequencing used peripheral blood mononuclear cells. The source is a boy between 5 and 17 years old with T-cell large granular lymphocyte leukemia. Some clones in this sample may be carry-over from other donors' samples.

The chain's CDR3 is CAISESVRDTGELFF. In DNA, the CDR3 is TGTGCCATCAGTGAGTCTGTGAGGGACACCGGGGAGCTGTTTTTT. This rearrangement joins TRBV10-3 to TRBJ2-2, with D perhaps matching TRBD2 (5 bases). CDR1 is ENHRY and CDR2 is SYGVKD in the germline V gene. The CDR3 runs to 15 residues. The ends were cut back, 0 bases at V and 3 bases at J, with 8 bases in the middle.

J is TRBJ1-2 and V is TRBV6-1; the match to TRBD1 covers 7 bases. CDR1 is MNHNS, CDR2 SASEGT, per germline. CDR3 length equals 14 residues. With V trimmed by 5 bases and J by 4 bases, 7 bases remained unmatched. The CDR3 loop is CASSKETGSYGYTF. The CDR3 DNA sequence: TGTGCCAGCAGTAAAGAGACAGGGAGCTATGGCTACACCTTC.

This clone came up a few times. The J gene is TRBJ1-2, the V gene TRBV5-6; TRBD1 aligns across 7 bases. The CDR3 sequence is 14 residues long. With V trimmed by 4 bases and J by 8 bases, 11 bases remained unmatched. Germline values: CDR1 SGHDT, CDR2 YYEEEE. The DNA of the CDR3 is TGTGCCAGCAGCCCCGGAAGGGGGCTCAGAGGCTACACCTTC. It yields the protein CASSPGRGLRGYTF.

This clone was recorded a few times. This rearrangement joins TRBV18 to TRBJ2-3, with D possibly matching TRBD2 (5 bases). Trimming removed 5 bases at V and 11 bases at J, with 20 bases between. Germline CDR1 reads KGHSH; CDR2 reads LQKENI. CDR3 length: 14 residues. The CDR3 reads CASSGYDVLGEQYF. As DNA, the CDR3 is TGTGCCAGCTCAGGGTATGATGTCCTGGGAGAGCAGTATTTT. The complete variable domain, with remaining parts taken from reference TRBV18 and TRBJ2-3, reads NAGVMQNPRHLVRRRGQEARLRCSPMKGHSHVYWYRQLPEEGLKFMVYLQKENIIDESGMPKERFSAEFPKEGPSILRIQQVVRGDSAAYFCASSGYDVLGEQYFGPGTRLTVL.

In regard to this clone: At one end, the junction sequence differs from germline, possibly due to a read error. This chain links TRBV13 with TRBJ2-7; no clear D gene. The V gene's germline CDR1 is PRHDT and CDR2 FYEKMQ (reference sequence). This CDR3 region has 11 residues. CDR3 in amino acids: CASSLSRKWDF. CDR3 DNA: TGTGCCAGCAGCTTATCCAGGAAATGGGACTTC.

The CDR3 loop is CASSPSTGNTIYF. CDR3 nucleotide sequence: TGTGCCAGCTCACCGTCTACTGGAAACACCATATATTTT. The genes are TRBV18 and TRBJ1-3; D remains unclear. The length of the CDR3 is 13 residues. Germline V gene lookup returns CDR1 KGHSH and CDR2 LQKENI. V was clipped by 3 bases and J by 2 bases, with 5 bases between them.

This chain uses TRBV9 with TRBJ2-7, with D possibly TRBD1 on 6 matching bases. Germline CDR1 is SGDLS and CDR2 is YYNGEE. Between the trimmed V and J ends, which lost 0 bases and 7 bases, there was a span of 17 bases. CDR3 length: 15 amino acids. CDR3 sequence (DNA): TGTGCCAGCAGCGTAGATGGGGGCAGGTCGCGGGAGCAGTACTTC. Translation: CASSVDGGRSREQYF.

The V and J genes are TRBV7-9 and TRBJ1-6; no firm D call. The CDR3 sequence is 14 residues long. The V end was cut by 1 base, the J end by 6 bases, with 7 bases between. CDR1 is SEHNR, CDR2 FQNEAQ, per germline (reference sequence). The CDR3 DNA reads TGTGCCAGCAGCTTAGGTCAGATTAATTCACCCCTCCACTTT. This encodes CASSLGQINSPLHF. Combining the CDR3 with reference TRBV7-9 and TRBJ1-6 gives the whole variable domain DTGVSQNPRHKITKRGQNVTFRCDPISEHNRLYWYRQTLGQGPEFLTYFQNEAQLEKSRLLSDRFSAERPKGSFSTLEIQRTEQGDSAMYLCASSLGQINSPLHFGNGTRLTVT.

The chain joins TRBV6-6 to TRBJ1-3, with D unresolved. The CDR3 is 11 amino acids. Germline V gene sequence: CDR1 MNHNY, CDR2 SVGAGI (reference sequence). V was cut by 8 bases and J by 4 bases, with 6 bases left in between. This CDR3 reads CASDGGNTIYF. The CDR3 DNA follows: TGTGCCAGCGACGGCGGAAACACCATATATTTT.

The rearrangement links TRBV11-2 to TRBJ1-2; D gene unclear. In germline, CDR1 is SGHAT, CDR2 FQNNGV. The CDR3 is made up of 13 amino acids. V lost 5 bases and J lost 8, with 15 bases in between. This CDR3 reads CASSPDLSGGYTF. Here the CDR3 DNA reads TGTGCCAGCAGCCCCGACCTCTCAGGCGGCTACACCTTC.

This sequence joins TRBV27 and TRBJ2-7; perhaps TRBD2 as D (6 bases). Germline loops: CDR1 MNHEY, CDR2 SMNVEV (reference sequence). The length of the CDR3 is 14 residues. Trimming pared 6 bases from V and 3 bases from J, leaving 15 bases between. In DNA form, the CDR3 reads TGTGCCAGCAGGACGGGACTCCTACACTACGAGCAGTACTTC. Its translation is CASRTGLLHYEQYF.

Turning to this clone: The same CDR3 can be traced to other DNA sequences in this sample. The rearrangement uses TRBV5-1 and TRBJ2-5; 8 nucleotides line up with TRBD2. The germline V gene has CDR1 SGHRS and CDR2 YFSETQ. The ends lost 0 bases at V and 5 bases at J; junction bases unmatched: 3. The CDR3 has 14 amino acids. The CDR3 region is CASSLAPGGETQYF. The CDR3 nucleotides are TGCGCCAGCAGCTTGGCCCCGGGAGGGGAGACCCAGTACTTC.

This clone came up a few times. This rearrangement joins TRBV5-1 to TRBJ2-7; D gene unclear. Trimming stripped 2 bases from V and 3 bases from J, with 6 bases between. Germline CDR1 is SGHRS and CDR2 is YFSETQ. The CDR3 is 12 amino acids. The CDR3 bases are TGCGCCAGCAGCTTTGGGGACTACGAGCAGTACTTC. It specifies CASSFGDYEQYF.

The chain recombines TRBV5-4 with TRBJ1-3, with D unresolved. The CDR3 is 13 residues long. Between the trimmed V and J ends, which lost 4 bases and 4 bases, there was a span of 9 bases. CDR1 and CDR2 (germline): SGHNT, YYREEE (reference sequence). This CDR3 reads CASSPQNGNTIYF. The DNA for the CDR3 is TGTGCCAGCAGCCCCCAGAACGGAAACACCATATATTTT.

V usage is TRBV30 and J usage is TRBJ1-2, with no clear D. Deletions cut 2 bases from V and 8 bases from J, with 6 bases between. This CDR3 is 10 amino acids long. Germline V gene lookup returns CDR1 GTSNPN and CDR2 SVGIG (reference sequence). The CDR3: CAWSQEGYTF. The CDR3 coding sequence is TGTGCCTGGAGTCAGGAAGGCTACACCTTC.

This clone turned up a few times. This rearrangement joins TRBV30 to TRBJ1-2; the D gene is possibly TRBD1 (6 bases). Germline V lookup: CDR1 GTSNPN, CDR2 SVGIG (reference sequence). The CDR3 is made up of 13 amino acids. V was clipped by 4 bases and J by 5 bases, with 14 bases between them. CDR3: CAWTLGGLYGYTF. Here the CDR3 DNA reads TGTGCCTGGACCCTGGGGGGGCTTTATGGCTACACCTTC.

This clone was observed a single time. The chain carries TRBV29-1 and TRBJ1-1; 9 positions agree with TRBD1. Per the germline V gene, CDR1 is SQVTM and CDR2 is ANQGSEA. The CDR3 is 13 residues long. Losses at the gene ends were 6 bases for V and 4 bases for J; bases not matched to a gene: 6. The CDR3 DNA is TGCAGCGTGACAGGGGGTGCGGGCACTGAAGCTTTCTTT. Its translation is CSVTGGAGTEAFF.

This chain joins TRBV18 and TRBJ1-6, with D uncertain. V gave up 2 bases and J gave up 0 bases, with 14 bases separating them. Germline loops: CDR1 KGHSH, CDR2 LQKENI. The CDR3 has 18 amino acids. Here the CDR3 reads CASSPIGLLSSYNSPLHF. CDR3 DNA sequence: TGTGCCAGCTCACCAATAGGACTGCTGAGCTCCTATAATTCACCCCTCCACTTT. Full variable domain (outside the CDR3, taken from reference TRBV18 and TRBJ1-6): NAGVMQNPRHLVRRRGQEARLRCSPMKGHSHVYWYRQLPEEGLKFMVYLQKENIIDESGMPKERFSAEFPKEGPSILRIQQVVRGDSAAYFCASSPIGLLSSYNSPLHFGNGTRLTVT.

V and J are TRBV9 and TRBJ2-5; perhaps D is TRBD1 or TRBD2 (5 bases each). V lost 0 bases and J lost 4, with 7 bases in between. In germline, CDR1 is SGDLS, CDR2 YYNGEE. The CDR3 consists of 13 residues. The CDR3 loop is CASSVAGRETQYF. CDR3 bases: TGTGCCAGCAGCGTAGCGGGGCGAGAGACCCAGTACTTC.

This clone has only a few counts. The chain combines TRBV18 with TRBJ1-3; D not resolved. Germline CDR1 KGHSH, CDR2 LQKENI. Trimming stripped 0 bases from V and 2 bases from J, with 8 bases between. The CDR3 runs to 15 residues. The CDR3 sequence is CASSPPVNAGNTIYF. The CDR3 DNA is TGTGCCAGCTCACCACCGGTCAATGCTGGAAACACCATATATTTT.

The rearrangement uses TRBV27 and TRBJ2-5, with D unclear. The germline V gene has CDR1 MNHEY and CDR2 SMNVEV (reference sequence). This CDR3 is 13 amino acids long. V lost 5 bases, J lost 4 bases, and 11 bases lay in between. The CDR3 is CASSTRVRETQYF. The CDR3 nucleotides are TGTGCCAGCAGTACCCGGGTCCGAGAGACCCAGTACTTC.

The rearrangement joins TRBV12-5 to TRBJ1-6; no clear D. Germline V gene data show CDR1 as LGHNT and CDR2 as FRNRAP. Deletions cut 2 bases from V and 10 bases from J, with 12 bases between. This CDR3 comprises 14 residues. DNA of the CDR3: TGTGCTAGTGGTTTGAACCTAATGGGGTCACCCCTCCACTTT. Translating gives CASGLNLMGSPLHF.

The CDR3 DNA reads as TGCGCCAGCAGCACCGCCGGGCCGCGCTATGGCTACACCTTC. The encoded protein is CASSTAGPRYGYTF. The chain recombines TRBV5-1 with TRBJ1-2; D is uncertain. CDR3 length: 14 residues. Trimming stripped 4 bases from V and 4 bases from J, with 14 bases between. Per the germline V gene, CDR1 is SGHRS and CDR2 is YFSETQ. The full variable domain, rest sourced from reference TRBV5-1 and TRBJ1-2, is KAGVTQTPRYLIKTRGQQVTLSCSPISGHRSVSWYQQTPGQGLQFLFEYFSETQRNKGNFPGRFSGRQFSNSRSEMNVSTLELGDSALYLCASSTAGPRYGYTFGSGTRLTVV.

The chain employs TRBV7-2 and TRBJ1-2; 7 nucleotides align to TRBD1. V was pared by 7 bases and J by 0 bases, with 5 bases of the junction left unmatched. CDR1 is SGHTA and CDR2 is FQGNSA in the germline V gene. The CDR3 has 14 amino acids. The CDR3 nucleotides read TGTGCCAGCACCAGGGACAGCTCTAACTATGGCTACACCTTC. It translates to CASTRDSSNYGYTF.

Only one count was recorded for this clone. The V call is TRBV29-1, the J call TRBJ2-2, with D possibly being TRBD2 (7 bases). V was cut by 2 bases and J by 7 bases, with 14 bases left in between. The germline V gene has CDR1 SQVTM and CDR2 ANQGSEA. The CDR3 loop spans 14 amino acids. The CDR3 DNA sequence: TGCAGCGTTGAATACGGGGGGCAGGGCGGGGAGCTGTTTTTT. Its protein is CSVEYGGQGGELFF.